The T cell receptor beta chain described here comes from a study of early T cells in non-severe SARS-CoV-2 infection. Study-wide points: Matching with VDJdb favored anti-spike CD8 responses (missing private and CD4 specificities).

Individual cDNA molecules carried attached unique molecular identifiers. Each CDR3 protein gets one entry after TCRdb re-called the 5' RACE reads with MiXCR. In the table there are tens of thousands of distinct CDR3 sequences, about 5.8% of which are singletons. The CDR3 is made up of 14 amino acids. The V end was cut by 5 bases, the J end by 2 bases, with 11 bases between. Many counts were recorded for this clonotype. The antigen is undetermined. The chain links TRBV12-3 or TRBV12-4 to TRBJ2-3; D gene uncertain. The sequencing input was whole blood. This TCR derives from an adult who was a healthcare worker with PCR-confirmed SARS-CoV-2 infection or an uninfected control (not recorded which). The CDR3 DNA reads TGTGCCAGCAGTCTCCGTGTTCCCACAGATACGCAGTATTTT. This sequence encodes CASSLRVPTDTQYF.